Here is one T cell receptor (beta chain) with its context. The target of this receptor is not known. Including the terminal cysteine and phenylalanine, the CDR3 comprises 15 residues. Just the 45-base CDR3 DNA is kept, in frame starting at base 1. Based on the germline V gene (reference sequence), the CDR1 and CDR2 sequences are LNHDA and SQIVND. Clipping removes 7 bases from V and 2 bases from J, with 5 as the unmatched junction base count. Receptors were amplified or captured by the immunoSEQ multiplex PCR assay. For the multiplex PCR, a mixture combining 60 forward primers for TCR Vbeta segments and 13 reverse primers for TCR Jbeta segments was used. A multiplex PCR assay on genomic DNA amplified the CDR3 region of rearranged TCR beta genes. Amplified TCR beta libraries were sequenced as 87-base-pair reads on the Illumina HiSeq System. The paper's processing steps were these. A later analysis counted about 82 million unique TCR beta chains across the 650 to 800 repertoires, and roughly 10 million of these chains were shared by at least two donors. To remove PCR and sequencing errors, raw reads were error-corrected and collapsed into unique sequences using a nearest-neighbor algorithm that merged closely related sequences. CDR3 sequences were aligned to IMGT reference sequences to assign V, D and J gene segments. For a sequence to be retained, at least a six-nucleotide match to both a V gene segment and a J gene segment was required. Rearrangements were classified as productive when the CDR3 lacked stop codons and remained in frame with V and J, and all other rearrangements were classified as non-productive. Following IMGT convention, CDR3 was defined as the stretch from the second conserved V-encoded cysteine up to the conserved J-encoded phenylalanine. In an earlier analysis of around 600 of the donors, sequences lacking an unambiguous match to a single V gene segment were excluded. In an earlier analysis of approximately 610 of the donors, V segments were called functional above 56.7% productive rearrangements and were called segregating when the between-donor standard deviation exceeded 5%. To diagnose cytomegalovirus status from the catalog of TCR beta chain sequences, a statistical classification framework was built. V and J gene assignment, in a later analysis, came from comparing TCR nucleotide sequences with IMGT/GENE-DB human TR gene sequences. A later analysis assigned CDR3 sequences and most-parsimonious VDJ recombination scenarios with the TCRdist pipeline. In a later analysis, each TCR beta chain was defined by its CDR3 amino acid sequence together with its V-gene family, and reads lacking a unique V-gene family were excluded. In a later analysis, approximately 590 highly shared, low-generation-probability nucleotide sequences were removed to address suspected cross-contamination and a sequencing artifact. In a later analysis, a clonal expansion index was calculated for each public chain from normalized within-repertoire ranks of inferred template counts. In a later analysis, generation probabilities were computed with a VDJ recombination model fitted to out-of-frame rearrangements, and the resulting probabilities were checked against IGoR. In a later analysis, hypergeometric tests were used to score TCR-TCR, TCR-HLA and TCR-CMV co-occurrence, with a repertoire-size bias correction applied to TCR pairs. To estimate false discovery rates, a later analysis permuted the HLA or CMV assignments 20 times. In a later analysis, co-occurring TCRs were grouped using DBSCAN, with TCRdist sequence similarity added in when clustering inside HLA-allele-positive subsets. For co-occurrence clustering, repertoires with fewer than 30,000 or more than 120,000 public chains were excluded, along with five or six repertoires with anomalous nucleotide sharing. TCRdb stores this immuneACCESS table with in-frame sequences only. Part of the clones is absent; in the studies checked, under half of the shortfall reflects unresolved V genes, and no reason is known for the rest. V and J calls and clone size follow that table, whereas D and trimming were derived from the DNA. This sample's listing comprises 150,000 or so clones. 2.2% of the sample comes from the top ten.

This sample stems from a study of cytomegalovirus exposure and HLA in healthy donors (dated by TCRdb to the late 2010s). The study in broad terms: In an earlier analysis of 550 to 750 of the donors, about 270 Gb of sequence data and 100 million or so unique TCR beta sequences from about 190 million T cells were reported. Approximately 300 gigabases of sequencing data and 91 million or so unique TCR sequences made up an early release that covered over 550 HLA-typed donors. The genetic ancestry cluster associated with self-reported Caucasian donors included 80% to 90% of the roughly 410 genotyped donors. The study aimed to test whether signatures of past pathogen exposure could be identified by cataloging public T cell receptors. The T cell repertoires of under 750 subjects were profiled by immunosequencing and related to cytomegalovirus serostatus. Along with the approximately 600-subject first cohort, a separate validation cohort of over 90 different subjects was used. The study combined high-throughput TCR immunosequencing, statistical association of individual TCRs with disease status, and machine learning to predict cytomegalovirus infection status. To study patterns of TCR occurrence, a later analysis re-analyzed previously published TCR beta repertoires from around 660 donors and added high-resolution HLA genotyping. In the later analysis, no new phenotypic data were used to find candidate immune exposures; instead, reliance was placed on TCR beta sequences and their occurrence across donors. In an earlier analysis of roughly 580 of the donors, high-throughput TCR beta sequencing was used to judge whether each TCR beta V gene segment behaved as functional or pseudogenic. Alongside the repertoire data, information on donor age, sex, ethnicity and CMV serostatus was compiled. A later genetic analysis took genome-wide SNP genotypes for about three fifths of the 666 donors and used that subset as a discovery cohort. Every repertoire in the discovery cohort had been generated on one and the same sequencing platform. Both class I and class II loci were covered by HLA typing, at four-digit resolution. Typing coverage varied by locus: 629-630 donors for A, B, C, DRB1 and DQB1; approximately 560 for DQA1; some 610 for DPA1; roughly 450 for DPB1. About five DR-DQ haplotypes were handled as single units for association and clustering, since linkage in the cohort was strong. On average, 235,054 unique TCR beta nucleotide sequences were sequenced per donor among some 430 genotyped donors of the cohort, with roughly 18% of those sequences being non-productive.

Broader findings and caveats from the paper: When HLA alleles, especially DR and DQ, strongly co-occurred, TCR associations were difficult to assign to individual alleles. It was suggested by the authors that the approach could potentially be generalized to other disease states and immunological phenotypes. A further reported finding was that TCR beta sequences accurately predicted the HLA-A and HLA-B alleles for most subjects in the first cohort. The study listed 150 to 200 TCR beta chains as associated with cytomegalovirus. In a later analysis, TCR association rates were found to vary across HLA loci, with the most associated TCRs seen for DRB1 alleles and the fewest for HLA-C alleles. An association between a missense DCLRE1C variant and V-gene and J-gene trimming of TCR beta chains was found in a later genetic analysis and replicated in an independent cohort. Several of the top co-occurrence clusters appeared to be linked to parvovirus B19, influenza, CMV and Epstein-Barr virus, according to a later analysis. Linkage disequilibrium might explain the correlated functional status among segregating V segments, but an unknown experimental factor could not be ruled out. A later analysis associated 16,951 TCR beta sequences with specific HLA alleles at a false discovery rate of 0.05. The only immune exposure information available for the cohort was CMV serostatus. HLA typing was unavailable for some donors at each locus, so association tests used only the typed subset. A few of the identified cytomegalovirus-associated TCR beta chains were confirmed in vitro to be specific for cytomegalovirus antigens. Roughly uniform sequencing depth across donors was assumed in presence/absence analyses, although this assumption may not hold. Compared with the 666-donor mean, donors in an Asian-associated ancestry cluster had fewer N-insertions in productive TCRs, according to a later genetic analysis. In a later analysis, most CMV-associated TCR beta chains were found to appear HLA-restricted, with HLA associations seemingly driven largely by CMV exposure. A cluster of highly shared sequence variants was judged likely to represent a technical artifact of the sequencing pipeline. The classifier was reported to diagnose cytomegalovirus status with high specificity and sensitivity in both the original and validation cohorts. Compared with equally common non-associated chains, HLA-associated TCR beta chains in a later analysis were more clonally expanded and had lower generation probabilities. Most TCR sequences were observed very rarely across donors, whereas some public TCRs were present in many individuals. An earlier analysis of around 540 of the donors showed that most TCR beta V segments appeared in productive rearrangements either about 90% or about 30% of the time, which broadly matched IMGT annotations. Approximately 18 rarely observed V segments, including chromosome 9 orphons, were excluded from the earlier analysis of some 590 of the donors because counts were too low. This cohort had only TCR beta chains sequenced, and the lack of alpha or paired-chain data limited which features could be detected. The 87-base-pair reads could not distinguish some IMGT-functional V segments, including TRBV6-2 and TRBV6-3, so those segments were excluded.

The cohort comprised 550 to 700 healthy bone marrow donors. Cohort members were all nominally healthy when sampled, although unrecorded immune exposures were likely present. The donor tested CMV seronegative, placing the donor among the 350 or so seronegative members of the cohort. A peripheral blood sample was provided by each donor, and peripheral blood mononuclear cells were used for TCR beta sequencing. The Qiagen DNeasy Blood Extraction Kit was used to extract genomic DNA from the blood cell samples. Sequenced sample: PBMCs. The sequence links TRBV19 to TRBJ2-6; 7 of the junction bases match TRBD1. The clonotype originates from a woman younger than 30 in good health and CMV-seronegative. CDR3 region: CASTLTGAGANVLTF. Here is the DNA: TGTGCCAGTACCCTTACAGGGGCTGGGGCCAACGTCCTGACTTTC.